This T cell receptor (beta chain) emerged from a study of T cells after yellow fever vaccination. Study outcomes and limitations: Clones that expanded after primary vaccination mostly reappeared after the booster (just over 95% CD4, 88% CD8).

One entry per CDR3 protein, called by TCRdb with MiXCR from the 5' RACE reads. The sample lists 600,000 to 750,000 distinct CDR3 sequences; approximately 13% were seen once. A word on this clonotype: Its antigen is unknown.

Germline V gives CDR1 MDHEN, CDR2 SYDVKM. Deletions cut 2 bases from V and 3 bases from J, with 17 bases between. The CDR3 consists of 18 residues. The sample was PBMCs, taken on the day of the yellow fever booster vaccination. The clonotype comes from a man aged 25-45 years who received the YFV17D yellow fever vaccine. The rearrangement links TRBV28 to TRBJ1-6, with D possibly matching TRBD1 (5 bases). The DNA for the CDR3 is TGTGCCAGCAGTTTAGATCTCAGGGCTGAGGACTATAATTCACCCCTCCACTTT. Translating gives CASSLDLRAEDYNSPLHF.